The clone carrying this T cell receptor (beta chain) has just a few counts. The antigen is not known. The sample comes from a study of beta chain features in type 1 diabetes. Trimming stripped 6 bases from V and 5 bases from J, with 17 bases between. Germline V CDR1 and CDR2: SGHVS, FQNEAQ. This CDR3 has 14 amino acids. Expressed TCRB transcripts were sequenced after all isolated RNA was converted to cDNA. Libraries were prepared by immunoSEQ multiplex PCR; TCRdb keeps only in-frame clonotypes and omits some of them. The sample records about 150,000 clones, 10% being singletons. Overall study results and limits: Researchers report that Type 1 diabetes patients had moderately but significantly shorter TCRB CDR3s across all four CD4+ subsets. A potential PCR bias toward shorter templates would be equal in patient and control samples. In the patient group, naive, central memory and Treg TCRB repertoires seemed more alike than in the healthy donor group.

Each of the CD4+ naive, central memory, regulatory and stem cell-like memory populations was sorted via CD45RO/CCR7/CD25/CD127/CD95/CD27. All sorted populations exceeded 98% purity. This sequence originates from a man under 40 with type 1 diabetes. The sample consisted of central memory CD4+ T cells from blood. The chain carries TRBV7-8 and TRBJ2-7; D call uncertain. The CDR3 reads CASSVLTAYDEQYF. In DNA form, the CDR3 reads TGTGCCAGCAGTGTTCTTACAGCCTATGACGAGCAGTACTTC. The full variable domain, its missing parts supplied by reference TRBV7-8 and TRBJ2-7, is GAGVSQSPRYKVAKRGQDVALRCDPISGHVSLFWYQQALGQGPEFLTYFQNEAQLDKSGLPSDRFFAERPEGSVSTLKIQRTQQEDSAVYLCASSVLTAYDEQYFGPGTRLTVT.